This is a list of T cell receptor beta chains from one sample in a study of human CD8 memory T cell subsets. TCRdb re-called the 5' RACE reads, yielding one record per CDR3 amino acid sequence without DNA. In all, the sample yields fewer than 11,000 distinct CDR3 sequences. The sample was CD8+ T cells from PBMCs. These receptors came from a human donor in good health. The CDR3 runs from the conserved cysteine through the conserved F or W. Where a row states a size, it is once, few, many or the class of an expanded clone; other rows omit it.

>TRBV7-9|.|18|TRBJ2-3
CASSLGTSGGAPGDTQYF
>TRBV5-3|medium-sized|16|TRBJ2-3
CARSRGGALSTDTQYF
>TRBV28|.|13|TRBJ1-2
CASSFSRGYGYTF
>TRBV7-8|.|17|TRBJ2-7
CASSLAVAGVIVYEQYF
>TRBV28|.|14|TRBJ2-7
CASSLRGSGLGQYF
>TRBV5-6|.|14|TRBJ1-4
CASSLKAVNEKLFF
>TRBV4-1|.|16|TRBJ1-1
CASSHPWDRQNTEAFF
>TRBV10-3|.|20|TRBJ2-3
CAISEPSGQKARASTDTQYF
>TRBV2|.|14|TRBJ2-7
CASSGTGSDYEQYF
>TRBV7-8|.|15|TRBJ2-7
CASIPAGTSVNEQYF
>TRBV13|.|14|TRBJ2-7
CASTLGTTSAEQYF
>TRBV7-9|.|14|TRBJ2-3
CASSSTRGADTQYF
>TRBV7-9|.|15|TRBJ2-7
CASSFFAGEDYEQYF
>TRBV4-1|.|13|TRBJ2-7
CASSPGLGYEQYF
>TRBV6-5|.|14|TRBJ2-2
CASTGTSNTGELFF
>TRBV29-1|.|17|TRBJ2-4
CSVGGTSGSVGKNIQYF
>TRBV27|.|13|TRBJ1-2
CASSFTRAGRYTF
>TRBV2|.|16|TRBJ2-2
CASKAGYPANTGELFF
>TRBV29-1|.|12|TRBJ2-7
CSVRQGSYEQYF
>TRBV20-1|medium-sized|14|TRBJ2-4
CSARDREPKNIQYF
>TRBV21-1|.|16|TRBJ2-3
CASSNPRGLVTDTQYF
>TRBV28|medium-sized|16|TRBJ1-2
CASSPLRTGGRYGYTF
>TRBV6-1|.|16|TRBJ2-1
CASSEWLSSSYNEQFF
>TRBV28|.|16|TRBJ1-3
CASSLYRAVSGNTIYF
>TRBV28|medium-sized|14|TRBJ2-5
CASYPSGGDETQYF
>TRBV7-9|.|16|TRBJ2-3
CASSSSEGAHTDTQYF
>TRBV4-3|medium-sized|15|TRBJ1-2
CASSQDKADSIGYTF
>TRBV29-1|.|14|TRBJ2-1
CSVRRLAGGVEQFF
>TRBV4-3|.|11|TRBJ1-1
CASSYGTEAFF
>TRBV7-8|medium-sized|13|TRBJ1-1
CASSPTRNTEAFF
>TRBV28|.|14|TRBJ1-2
CASSPGQGSYGYTF
>TRBV29-1|.|16|TRBJ2-1
CSVLGSGRYNYDEQFF
>TRBV28|.|18|TRBJ2-1
CASSSTSGRVRTYNEQFF
>TRBV7-6|medium-sized|14|TRBJ2-7
CASSPGTGPYEQYF
>TRBV10-2|.|16|TRBJ2-7
CASSDPYGQGAEEQYF
>TRBV5-3|.|17|TRBJ2-7
CARSLVASGRPSYEQYF
>TRBV5-1|.|14|TRBJ1-2
CASSLGQGSYGYTF
>TRBV29-1|.|13|TRBJ2-7
CSVVIGDTYEQYF
>TRBV12-5|.|13|TRBJ1-5
CASGVTGNQPQHF
>TRBV14|.|17|TRBJ2-7
CASSQDLLGGSTYEQYF
>TRBV3-1|.|12|TRBJ1-1
CASSQGDTEAFF
>TRBV11-2|.|15|TRBJ2-7
CASSFVRTGEYEQYF
>TRBV2|.|16|TRBJ1-4
CASRTSRDGTNEKLFF
>TRBV4-1|.|14|TRBJ1-1
CASSLLEGNTEAFF
>TRBV6-6|.|13|TRBJ1-1
CASSLGGHTEAFF
>TRBV20-1|.|15|TRBJ1-2
CSARDLSGGNYGYTF
>TRBV20-1|.|16|TRBJ1-5
CSARDRDRNSNQPQHF
>TRBV7-9|.|17|TRBJ1-4
CASSSRAQGEANEKLFF
>TRBV7-2|.|15|TRBJ2-7
CASSRLAGGINEQYF
>TRBV2|.|15|TRBJ2-5
CASSLTSGSQETQYF
>TRBV3-1|.|12|TRBJ2-7
CASSFGTYEQYF
>TRBV3-1|.|18|TRBJ1-1
CASSHGGGGGARNTEAFF
>TRBV5-6|.|13|TRBJ1-5
CASRITSNQPQHF
>TRBV6-2/TRBV6-3|.|16|TRBJ2-2
CASSYPRTGNTGELFF
>TRBV7-2|medium-sized|15|TRBJ2-5
CASSSPEQARETQYF